Below are 10 T cell receptor beta chains sequenced from a single sample in a study of T cells in Graves' hyperthyroidism and ophthalmopathy. It was RNA transcripts that yielded the amplified TCR beta CDR3 regions. A first-round RT-PCR of the TCR CDR3 used the HTBI primer set. In TCRdb, the multiplex PCR reads were re-called with MiXCR into one record per CDR3 protein. The table shows over 200,000 distinct CDR3 sequences, with just over 14% occurring only once. Sequencing used blood. These receptors were collected from a middle-aged woman with Graves' hyperthyroidism that later progressed to Graves' ophthalmopathy.

This clonotype was detected many times. This rearrangement joins TRBV11-2 to TRBJ2-2; 9 nucleotides match TRBD2. V dropped 5 bases and J dropped 5; count of bases not matched to a gene: 12. The CDR3 has 17 amino acids. CDR1 is SGHAT, CDR2 FQNNGV, per germline. The DNA for the CDR3 is TGTGCCAGCAGCCCGGGGGGTAGCGGGAGATTAACCGGGGAGCTGTTTTTT. This translates into CASSPGGSGRLTGELFF.

This clonotype was counted many times. The chain combines TRBV10-2 with TRBJ1-4; D not certain. The CDR3 is 11 amino acids. The ends were cut back, 3 bases at V and 10 bases at J, with 6 bases in the middle. Germline-derived CDR1 and CDR2 are WSHSY and SAAADI. CDR3 protein: CASSERGKLFF. DNA of the CDR3: TGCGCCAGCAGTGAACGCGGAAAACTGTTTTTT.

There are many counts of this clonotype. The V call is TRBV20-1, the J call TRBJ1-1, with TRBD1 identical over 9 bases. The CDR3 consists of 11 residues. CDR1 is DFQATT, CDR2 SNEGSKA, per germline (reference sequence). The ends lost 8 bases at V and 11 bases at J; junction bases unmatched: 9. The CDR3 here is CSMTGDRDAFF. CDR3 sequence (DNA): TGCAGTATGACTGGGGACAGGGATGCTTTCTTT.

This clonotype was recorded many times. The chain employs TRBV20-1 and TRBJ2-1, with no clear D. CDR1 and CDR2 from the germline V gene are DFQATT and SNEGSKA (reference sequence). The length of the CDR3 is 14 residues. V dropped 1 base and J dropped 9 bases, with 16 bases sitting between them. As DNA, the CDR3 is TGCAGTGCTAGAGTTGGGTCGACGGGCGGTGAGCAGTTCTTC. Translating it yields CSARVGSTGGEQFF.

There are a few counts of this clonotype. This sequence joins TRBV19 and TRBJ1-5, with 7 bases lining up with TRBD1. Per the germline V gene, CDR1 is LNHDA and CDR2 is SQIVND (reference sequence). This CDR3 comprises 16 residues. Trimming removed 6 bases from V and 6 bases from J; junction bases left unmatched: 14. The CDR3 DNA sequence: TGTGCCAGTAGATTTGGTCCGGAGAGGGGGCTTCAGCCCCAGCATTTT. Amino acids: CASRFGPERGLQPQHF.

The sample holds a few counts of this clonotype. The chain joins TRBV5-1 to TRBJ1-2; D is perhaps TRBD1 (6 bases). The germline CDR1 and CDR2 sequences are SGHRS and YFSETQ. The CDR3 extends over 14 amino acids. V was cut by 0 bases and J by 4 bases, with 10 bases left in between. The chain's CDR3 is CASSLERGAYGYTF. DNA of the CDR3: TGCGCCAGCAGCTTGGAAAGGGGGGCCTATGGCTACACCTTC. Full variable domain (remainder filled in from reference TRBV5-1 and TRBJ1-2): KAGVTQTPRYLIKTRGQQVTLSCSPISGHRSVSWYQQTPGQGLQFLFEYFSETQRNKGNFPGRFSGRQFSNSRSEMNVSTLELGDSALYLCASSLERGAYGYTFGSGTRLTVV.

In this sample, this clonotype turned up many times. J is TRBJ2-1 and V is TRBV28; D gene unclear. Germline CDR1 reads MDHEN; CDR2 reads SYDVKM. Trimming took 6 bases from V and 6 from J, leaving 12 bases between them. This CDR3 comprises 13 residues. The CDR3: CASRPVLFNEQFF. The CDR3 nucleotides read TGTGCCAGCAGGCCCGTCCTTTTCAATGAGCAGTTCTTC.

This clonotype was seen at least ten times. V gene TRBV7-9 combines with J gene TRBJ2-1; D is ambiguous. V was pared by 5 bases and J by 9 bases, with 8 bases between. This CDR3 comprises 11 residues. CDR1 is SEHNR, CDR2 FQNEAQ, per germline (reference sequence). Written as DNA, the CDR3 is TGTGCCAGCAGCCGAGAGATTGAGCAGTTCTTC. Encoded protein: CASSREIEQFF.

The CDR3 sequence: CASSVASGLQETQYF. CDR3 in DNA: TGTGCCAGCAGTGTGGCTAGCGGGTTACAAGAGACCCAGTACTTC. J is TRBJ2-5 and V is TRBV25-1, with TRBD2 matching over 8 bases. Germline loops: CDR1 MGHDK, CDR2 SYGVNS. After removal of 4 bases from V and 2 bases from J, the junction contained 6 bases not matched to a gene. The CDR3 has 15 residues.

This clonotype was detected once. It may be a read error: a sequence one base away is much more abundant. The gene calls are TRBV4-1 and TRBJ1-4; D may be TRBD1 (5 bases). Germline loops: CDR1 MGHRA, CDR2 YSYEKL. The length of the CDR3 is 17 residues. CDR3 loop: CTSSQGAGGATNEKLFF. The CDR3 nucleotides are TGCACCAGCAGCCAAGGGGCCGGGGGGGCAACTAATGAAAAACTGTTTTTT.